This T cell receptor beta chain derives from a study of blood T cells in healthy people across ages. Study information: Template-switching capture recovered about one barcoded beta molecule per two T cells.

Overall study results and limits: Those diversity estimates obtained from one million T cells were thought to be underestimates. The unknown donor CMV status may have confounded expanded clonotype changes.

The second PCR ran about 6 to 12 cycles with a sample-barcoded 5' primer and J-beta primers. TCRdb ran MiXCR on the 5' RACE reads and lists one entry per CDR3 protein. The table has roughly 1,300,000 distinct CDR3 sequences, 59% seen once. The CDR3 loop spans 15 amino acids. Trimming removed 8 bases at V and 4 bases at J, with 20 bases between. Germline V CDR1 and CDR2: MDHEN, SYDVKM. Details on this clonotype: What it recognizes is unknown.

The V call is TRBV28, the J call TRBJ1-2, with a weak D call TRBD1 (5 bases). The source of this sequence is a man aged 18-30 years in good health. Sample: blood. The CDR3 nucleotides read TGTGCCAGCGCTCTAGGGGCAGTCAGGTCCTATGGCTACACCTTC. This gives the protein CASALGAVRSYGYTF.